This T cell receptor (beta chain) derives from a study of blood T cell repertoires in COVID-19. On the study more broadly: COVID-19 samples, acute and convalescent, were from the United States, Italy and Spain. T cells, B-cell-depleted T cells, or PBMCs provided the cDNA or gDNA that served as material.

In the original analysis: Amplification of reference gene primers was used by the study to estimate nucleated cell counts. Generated by immunoSEQ multiplex PCR, the TCRdb table keeps only in-frame clones and is missing some. The DNA gave D and trimming, while V, J and clone size come from that table. Of about 160,000 clones in the sample, roughly 84% were seen once. CDR1 MNHEY and CDR2 SVGAGI come from the germline V gene. This CDR3 has 14 residues. V lost 5 bases, J lost 3 bases, and 14 bases lay in between. The specimen sequenced was peripheral blood. The receptor was derived from an elderly woman with active or convalescent COVID-19. The V gene is TRBV6-5, the J gene TRBJ2-7, with D possibly TRBD1 on 6 matching bases. CDR3 sequence reads: CASSRPRTDYEQYF. The CDR3 region has the DNA TGTGCCAGCAGTCGCCCCCGGACAGACTACGAGCAGTACTTC.